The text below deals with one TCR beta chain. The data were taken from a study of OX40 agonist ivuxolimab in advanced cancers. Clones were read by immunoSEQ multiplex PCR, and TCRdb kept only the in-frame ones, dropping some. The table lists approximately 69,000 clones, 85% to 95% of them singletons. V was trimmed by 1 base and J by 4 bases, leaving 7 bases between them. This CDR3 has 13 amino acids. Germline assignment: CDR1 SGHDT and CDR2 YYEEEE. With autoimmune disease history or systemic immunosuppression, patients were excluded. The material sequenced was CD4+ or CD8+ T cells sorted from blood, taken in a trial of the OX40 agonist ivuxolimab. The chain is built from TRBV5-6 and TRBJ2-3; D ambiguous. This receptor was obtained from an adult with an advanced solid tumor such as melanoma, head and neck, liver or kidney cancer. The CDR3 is CASSLYTADTQYF. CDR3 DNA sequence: TGTGCCAGCAGCTTGTACACGGCAGATACGCAGTATTTT. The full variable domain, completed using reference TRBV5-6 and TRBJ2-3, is DAGVTQSPTHLIKTRGQQVTLRCSPKSGHDTVSWYQQALGQGPQFIFQYYEEEERQRGNFPDRFSGHQFPNYSSELNVNALLLGDSALYLCASSLYTADTQYFGPGTRLTVL.